The 24 T cell receptor beta chains listed next were all sequenced from one sample in a study of response to subunit inactivated influenza vaccine (dated by TCRdb to 2016 to 2019). Reading the label with the study, this specimen's time point is: around 45 days after influenza vaccine administration. The receptor library was made with RT-PCR. TCRdb records Illumina HiSeq 2500 as the sequencer. TCRdb redid the processing of the public reads, applying fastp at Q25 and MiXCR, and retained in-frame beta chains. Rows with a matching CDR3 protein are joined into one entry that keeps the most common DNA and genes. This sample has fewer than 700,000 distinct CDR3 sequences in its table, and 10% to 15% of those were observed once. Less than 15% of the sample goes to the ten largest clones. This material consisted of PBMCs from blood, taken about 6 weeks after vaccination. The receptors come from a man between 45 and 60 years old who received an inactivated influenza vaccine. Donor details come from another sample of the same person, matched by shared clones.

This clonotype was recorded many times. This chain joins TRBV15 and TRBJ2-3, with no clear D. Germline CDR1 reads LNHNV; CDR2 reads YYDKDF (reference sequence). Trimming stripped 0 bases from V and 6 bases from J, with 7 bases between. The CDR3 totals 13 residues. The CDR3 DNA reads TGTGCCACCAGCAGAGATCTACGTGATACGCAGTATTTT. It specifies CATSRDLRDTQYF.

This clonotype has more than one count but fewer than ten. The rearrangement links TRBV20-1 to TRBJ2-3; D unresolved. Trimming left V 6 bases short and J 1 base short, with 14 bases between. This CDR3 has 14 amino acids. Per germline, CDR1 DFQATT and CDR2 SNEGSKA (reference sequence). The CDR3 DNA follows: TGCAGTGCGAACCCCATCCTACGCACAGATACGCAGTATTTT. Encoded protein: CSANPILRTDTQYF.

CDR3 nucleotides: TGTGCCACCAGCAGAGAGACGGGAGGGTCACCCCTCCACTTT. It is translated as CATSRETGGSPLHF. The chain carries TRBV15 and TRBJ1-6, with D unclear. Trimming cost V 0 bases and J 10 bases, with 10 bases left between them. The germline V gene has CDR1 LNHNV and CDR2 YYDKDF (reference sequence). This CDR3 has 14 residues.

This clonotype came up a few times. This chain links TRBV2 with TRBJ1-5; TRBD1 is a possible D gene (6 bases). V was cut by 7 bases and J by 7 bases, with 14 bases left in between. Looked up from germline, CDR1 is SNHLY and CDR2 is FYNNEI. This CDR3 has 13 residues. CDR3 protein: CASMGGEEQPQHF. The CDR3 DNA reads as TGTGCCAGCATGGGGGGCGAGGAACAGCCCCAGCATTTT.

The chain is built from TRBV20-1 and TRBJ1-2; no clear D gene. CDR3 length: 15 amino acids. V was trimmed by 6 bases and J by 1 base, leaving 18 bases between them. Per germline, CDR1 DFQATT and CDR2 SNEGSKA (reference sequence). Here the CDR3 DNA reads TGCAGTGCATTGGCTCGGGCAGAGGATAACTATGGCTACACCTTC. Protein sequence: CSALARAEDNYGYTF.

This clonotype was seen many times. V and J are TRBV12-3 or TRBV12-4 and TRBJ1-1; no definite D call. V shed 7 bases and J shed 0 bases, with 3 bases lying between them. The CDR3 is 11 residues long. The CDR3 loop reads CASIMNTEAFF. The DNA for the CDR3 is TGTGCCAGCATTATGAACACTGAAGCTTTCTTT.

This clonotype was picked up many times. V is TRBV12-3 or TRBV12-4 and J is TRBJ2-1; D gene ambiguous. The V end was cut by 3 bases, the J end by 1 base, with 10 bases between. The CDR3 length is 15 residues. The CDR3 region is CASSFARSSYNEQFF. DNA for the CDR3: TGTGCCAGCAGTTTTGCCCGTTCTTCCTACAATGAGCAGTTCTTC.

Ten or more counts support this clonotype. As DNA, the CDR3 is TGTGCCAGCAAAACCGCGAACACCGGGGAGCTGTTTTTT. Translation: CASKTANTGELFF. The chain employs TRBV12-3 or TRBV12-4 and TRBJ2-2, with unresolved D. The CDR3 covers 13 residues. V was cut by 7 bases and J by 0 bases, with 6 bases left in between.

This clonotype was seen more than once but under ten times. V and J are TRBV4-3 and TRBJ1-2, with D perhaps TRBD1 (6 bases). The V gene lost 2 bases and the J gene lost 6 bases, with 16 bases spanning the gap. This CDR3 region has 15 residues. Germline V CDR1 and CDR2: LGHNA, YSLEER. The CDR3 loop reads CASSQWDVGTHGYTF. The CDR3 DNA follows: TGCGCCAGCAGCCAATGGGACGTCGGGACACATGGCTACACCTTC.

The gene calls are TRBV7-9 and TRBJ2-3, with D possibly matching TRBD1 (5 bases). V was shortened by 5 bases and J by 2 bases, with 20 bases between the two germline ends. CDR3 length equals 17 residues. Germline V gives CDR1 SEHNR, CDR2 FQNEAQ (reference sequence). The CDR3 spells CASSQLKGSIFTDTQYF. The CDR3, as DNA: TGTGCCAGCAGCCAACTCAAGGGGTCAATTTTCACAGATACGCAGTATTTT.

In this sample, this clonotype turned up a few times. The gene calls are TRBV11-2 and TRBJ1-3; D not certain. V lost 2 bases and J 0 bases, leaving 2 bases between the germline ends. This CDR3 has 13 residues. Germline V gene data show CDR1 as SGHAT and CDR2 as FQNNGV. CDR3 region: CASSLHSGNTIYF. The CDR3 bases are TGTGCCAGCAGCTTACACTCTGGAAACACCATATATTTT.

This clonotype was detected ten times or more. The chain links TRBV12-3 or TRBV12-4 to TRBJ2-2; D is undetermined. Between the trimmed V and J ends, which lost 3 bases and 3 bases, there was a span of 2 bases. The CDR3 has 12 amino acids. DNA for the CDR3: TGTGCCAGCAGTTTCCACACCGGGGAGCTGTTTTTT. Translation: CASSFHTGELFF.

In this sample, this clonotype turned up a few times. This chain links TRBV5-1 with TRBJ2-3; 9 nucleotides line up with TRBD1. The V segment lost 0 bases and the J segment 2 bases; nucleotides outside the gene matches: 4. CDR1 and CDR2 from the germline V gene are SGHRS and YFSETQ. The CDR3 is made up of 16 amino acids. CDR3 residues: CASSLERQGDTDTQYF. CDR3 DNA sequence: TGCGCCAGCAGCTTGGAGCGACAGGGGGACACAGATACGCAGTATTTT.

V usage is TRBV6-2 or TRBV6-3 and J usage is TRBJ2-2; 8 nucleotides agree with TRBD1. The V segment lost 3 bases and the J segment 0 bases; nucleotides outside the gene matches: 6. The germline V gene encodes CDR1 MNHEY and CDR2 SVGEGT. The CDR3 length is 17 residues. CDR3 DNA: TGTGCCAGCAGTTATTCGAGACAGGGGACGAACACCGGGGAGCTGTTTTTT. Its protein is CASSYSRQGTNTGELFF.

The table lists this clonotype with a few counts. The chain has TRBV11-1 and TRBJ2-7, with a possible D match to TRBD2 (6 bases). Trimming shortened V by 4 bases and J by 4 bases, and 14 bases separated the two germline ends. Germline loops: CDR1 SGHAT, CDR2 FQDESV (reference sequence). CDR3 length: 14 residues. For the CDR3, the DNA is TGTGCCAGCAGCTACCGGCGGGAACGGTACGAGCAGTACTTC. It codes for CASSYRRERYEQYF.

On this clonotype itself: One end of the junction does not line up with germline, which may come from a read error. This CDR3 reads CASSQLAGGTDTQSF. The DNA for the CDR3 is TGCGCCAGCAGCCAATTAGCGGGGGGCACAGATACGCAGTCTTTT. The chain recombines TRBV4-3 with TRBJ2-3; 10 positions agree with TRBD2. The length of the CDR3 is 15 residues. Germline V gene lookup returns CDR1 LGHNA and CDR2 YSLEER.

The chain carries TRBV28 and TRBJ1-6, with TRBD1 matching over 8 bases. V was clipped by 3 bases and J by 7 bases; unmatched bases: 2. The CDR3 totals 14 residues. CDR1 is MDHEN and CDR2 is SYDVKM in the germline V gene. In DNA form, the CDR3 reads TGTGCCAGCAGTTTTCCAGGGGGCAATTCACCCCTCCACTTT. Translating gives CASSFPGGNSPLHF. The whole variable domain, remainder taken from reference TRBV28 and TRBJ1-6, is DVKVTQSSRYLVKRTGEKVFLECVQDMDHENMFWYRQDPGLGLRLIYFSYDVKMKEKGDIPEGYSVSREKKERFSLILESASTNQTSMYLCASSFPGGNSPLHFGNGTRLTVT.

Many counts were recorded for this clonotype. The rearrangement uses TRBV12-3 or TRBV12-4 and TRBJ2-7, with D tentatively TRBD2 (6 bases). Trimming left V 6 bases short and J 1 base short, with 13 bases between. The CDR3 loop spans 14 amino acids. The CDR3 is CASRNPGVSYEQYF. The CDR3 DNA follows: TGTGCCAGCAGAAACCCGGGGGTTTCCTACGAGCAGTACTTC.

The chain has TRBV7-8 and TRBJ2-6; the D call may be TRBD1 or TRBD2 (5 bases each). Trimming removed 0 bases from V and 1 base from J, with 7 bases in between. CDR3 size: 16 residues. In germline, CDR1 is SGHVS, CDR2 FQNEAQ. The CDR3 DNA reads as TGTGCCAGCAGCTTAGCGTGGGGGTCTGGGGCCAACGTCCTGACTTTC. It yields the protein CASSLAWGSGANVLTF.

Worth noting for this clonotype: A much larger clone lies a single base off, so this may be a read error. The chain recombines TRBV29-1 with TRBJ1-2; 7 bases map to TRBD1. This CDR3 contains 12 residues. CDR1 and CDR2 from the germline V gene are SQVTM and ANQGSEA. CDR3 region: CSVQGGGYGHTF. CDR3 nucleotides: TGCAGCGTTCAGGGGGGTGGCTATGGCCACACCTTC.

This clonotype was observed a handful of times. The CDR3 DNA reads as TGCGCCAGCAGCCAAGATTTCCTGGGACTTTCCGAAGAGACCCAGTACTTC. Its translation is CASSQDFLGLSEETQYF. The rearrangement uses TRBV4-3 and TRBJ2-5; D might be TRBD2 (6 bases). Deletions cut 0 bases from V and 3 bases from J, with 17 bases between. The CDR3 is made up of 17 amino acids. From germline, CDR1 is LGHNA and CDR2 YSLEER.

With regard to this clonotype: The junction shows a germline mismatch at one end, possibly a read error. This chain joins TRBV20-1 and TRBJ2-3, with 13 bases aligning to TRBD2. The CDR3 is made up of 20 amino acids. Per germline, CDR1 DFQATT and CDR2 SNEGSKA (reference sequence). As DNA, the CDR3 is TGCTGTGCTAGGGCTCCTGGACTAGCGGGAGTCCCCTCTACCACAGATACGCAGTATTTT. It translates to CCARAPGLAGVPSTTDTQYF.

The CDR3 loop reads CASSSRQGTEKLFF. The CDR3 nucleotides are TGTGCCAGTAGTTCCCGACAGGGCACTGAAAAACTGTTTTTT. The V call is TRBV19, the J call TRBJ1-4; 7 bases fit TRBD1. Per the germline V gene, CDR1 is LNHDA and CDR2 is SQIVND (reference sequence). The CDR3 length is 14 residues. Trimming at V came to 5 bases and at J to 7 bases, leaving 7 bases not matched to a gene.

This clonotype was detected many times. The V call is TRBV9, the J call TRBJ2-3; perhaps TRBD2 as D (5 bases). Germline values: CDR1 SGDLS, CDR2 YYNGEE. The CDR3 is made up of 14 amino acids. V dropped 0 bases and J dropped 6 bases, with 11 bases sitting between them. CDR3 in amino acids: CASSVDAAEDTQYF. The CDR3 DNA reads as TGTGCCAGCAGCGTAGATGCAGCGGAGGATACGCAGTATTTT.